Here is one T cell receptor (beta chain) with its context. Antigen specificity is unknown. The data were taken from a study of cytomegalovirus exposure and HLA in healthy donors. Broader study findings: Three CMV-associated chains proved CMV antigen-specific in vitro. Clusters of TCRs from the first cohort tended to co-occur in the 100 to 150 validation repertoires (as a later analysis found). Overall, approximately 150 TCR beta chains were annotated as cytomegalovirus-associated.

Among the roughly 120 subjects of the validation cohort, separate from the approximately 670-subject first cohort, were the donors. This table comes from immunoSEQ multiplex PCR, and its TCRdb copy is limited to in-frame clones, with some not included. The table lists about 190,000 clones, around 86% of them singletons, with about 1.5% in the top ten. V lost 5 bases, J lost 0 bases, and 14 bases stayed unmatched. Germline CDR1 and CDR2: LNHDA and SQIVND (reference sequence). CDR3 length: 19 residues. Material for sequencing was PBMCs. The TCR originated in a woman between 18 and 30 years old in good health and CMV-seronegative. V is TRBV19 and J is TRBJ1-5, with 9 bases identical to TRBD1. CDR3: CASSGGQGPKIYSNQPQHF. The CDR3, as DNA: TGTGCCAGTAGTGGGGGACAGGGACCAAAGATTTATAGCAATCAGCCCCAGCATTTT.